These 14 T cell receptor beta chains share one sample of origin, sequenced in a study of post-analysis software for immune sequencing data. The library was made from cDNA and included unique molecular identifiers. MiXCR was run by TCRdb on the PCR reads, yielding one entry per CDR3 protein. The table includes roughly 580,000 distinct CDR3 sequences, about 40% detected once. No antigen has been identified for these receptors. Study conclusions and caveats: When patients were compared with controls, 4 or 5 TRBV segments were more frequent, TRBV5-6, TRBV5-1 and TRBV20-1 among them.

The sequenced sample consisted of blood. These receptors were taken from a girl under 18 with multiple sclerosis.

A few counts support this clonotype. This chain links TRBV29-1 with TRBJ1-2; tentative D call: TRBD1 (5 bases). The CDR3 consists of 15 residues. V lost 6 bases and J 3 bases, leaving 20 bases between the germline ends. Germline values: CDR1 SQVTM, CDR2 ANQGSEA. In nucleotides, the CDR3 is TGCAGCGTCCTCACCGTGGGGACTGACTACTATGGCTACACCTTC. This gives the protein CSVLTVGTDYYGYTF.

As concerns this clonotype: The junction departs from germline at one end; a sequencing error may be responsible. The V and J genes are TRBV7-7 and TRBJ2-1; tentatively, D is TRBD2 (8 bases). Germline CDR1 SSHAT, CDR2 FNYEAQ (reference sequence). CDR3 length equals 16 residues. The CDR3: CASSLAGTAVAEEQFF. In DNA, the CDR3 is TGTGCTAGCAGCTTAGCGGGGACAGCTGTAGCTGAGGAGCAGTTCTTC. Complete variable domain (other parts from reference TRBV7-7 and TRBJ2-1): GAGVSQSPRYKVTKRGQDVTLRCDPISSHATLYWYQQALGQGPEFLTYFNYEAQPDKSGLPSDRFSAERPEGSISTLTIQRTEQRDSAMYRCASSLAGTAVAEEQFFGPGTRLTVL.

This sequence joins TRBV20-1 and TRBJ1-2, with D perhaps matching TRBD1 (5 bases). The length of the CDR3 is 15 residues. Looked up from germline, CDR1 is DFQATT and CDR2 is SNEGSKA (reference sequence). V shed 6 bases and J shed 4 bases, with 21 bases lying between them. DNA of the CDR3: TGCAGTGCCCCGAGGGGATCCCCAGGTGGCTATGGCTACACCTTC. This codes for CSAPRGSPGGYGYTF.

The chain employs TRBV12-3 or TRBV12-4 and TRBJ2-1, with no clear D. Trimming stripped 3 bases from V and 14 bases from J, with 14 bases between. CDR3 length equals 12 residues. The CDR3 DNA follows: TGTGCCAGCAGTTTGAGCAGGACCGATGAGTTCTTC. It encodes CASSLSRTDEFF.

This sequence joins TRBV5-1 and TRBJ2-7; TRBD1 is a possible D gene (6 bases). This CDR3 has 15 amino acids. V was trimmed by 0 bases and J by 4 bases, leaving 14 bases between them. CDR1 and CDR2 (germline): SGHRS, YFSETQ. CDR3 sequence: CASSLVGTLAYEQYF. The CDR3 DNA reads as TGCGCCAGCAGCTTGGTGGGGACATTGGCGTACGAGCAGTACTTC.

CDR3 residues: CASSLAVTTGELFF. CDR3 DNA: TGTGCCAGCAGCTTGGCGGTAACAACCGGGGAGCTGTTTTTT. The V call is TRBV5-6, the J call TRBJ2-2; no definite D call. Trimming stripped 0 bases from V and 5 bases from J, with 8 bases between. The germline V gene has CDR1 SGHDT and CDR2 YYEEEE. The CDR3 loop spans 14 amino acids.

The V call is TRBV6-2 or TRBV6-3, the J call TRBJ2-1; a possible D gene is TRBD1 (6 bases). Germline V gives CDR1 MNHEY, CDR2 SVGEGT. The CDR3 is 13 amino acids. Between the trimmed V and J ends, which lost 5 bases and 9 bases, there was a span of 14 bases. The CDR3: CASSPDSQGEQFF. CDR3 sequence (DNA): TGTGCCAGCAGTCCGGACAGCCAGGGTGAGCAGTTCTTC.

This clonotype has more than one count but fewer than ten. The gene calls are TRBV7-2 and TRBJ2-7; the D is unclear. Germline V gene data show CDR1 as SGHTA and CDR2 as FQGNSA. The CDR3 has 13 residues. V was cut by 3 bases and J by 0 bases, with 6 bases left in between. CDR3 DNA: TGTGCCAGCAGCTTCCAAATCTCCTACGAGCAGTACTTC. This gives the protein CASSFQISYEQYF.

This clonotype was seen only a few times. This chain links TRBV7-2 with TRBJ1-5, with D possibly TRBD1 on 5 matching bases. Germline values: CDR1 SGHTA, CDR2 FQGNSA. This CDR3 is built from 15 residues. Trimming took off 0 bases at V and 3 bases at J, with 9 bases between the two ends. CDR3 loop: CASSLAGPNNQPQHF. CDR3 sequence (DNA): TGTGCCAGCAGCTTAGCGGGACCGAACAATCAGCCCCAGCATTTT.

The chain's CDR3 is CASRGCEQYF. The CDR3 DNA is TGCGCCAGCAGAGGGTGCGAGCAGTACTTC. This chain uses TRBV4-1 with TRBJ2-7; no clear D gene. Germline V gene data show CDR1 as MGHRA and CDR2 as YSYEKL. There are 10 residues in the CDR3. V was clipped by 6 bases and J by 6 bases, with 6 bases between them.

V is TRBV6-5 and J is TRBJ1-2, with TRBD1 matching over 9 bases. Trimming removed 10 bases from V and 4 bases from J; junction bases left unmatched: 7. CDR1 is MNHEY, CDR2 SVGAGI, per germline. This CDR3 comprises 13 residues. The CDR3 bases are TGTGCCAACACAGGGGGCGCAATCTATGGCTACACCTTC. The encoded protein is CANTGGAIYGYTF.

The chain combines TRBV5-6 with TRBJ1-4; D might be TRBD1 (6 bases). V was trimmed by 4 bases and J by 6 bases, leaving 19 bases between them. Per the germline V gene, CDR1 is SGHDT and CDR2 is YYEEEE. The CDR3 is 16 residues long. This CDR3 is CASSPISRGSDEKLFF. The CDR3 region has the DNA TGTGCCAGCAGCCCAATCTCCAGGGGATCGGATGAAAAACTGTTTTTT.

The CDR3 here is CSAPTTGGGYGYTF. The CDR3 DNA reads as TGCAGTGCCCCCACGACAGGTGGGGGCTATGGCTACACCTTC. The J gene is TRBJ1-2, the V gene TRBV20-1; D may be TRBD1 (6 bases). CDR1 DFQATT and CDR2 SNEGSKA come from the germline V gene (reference sequence). The CDR3 runs to 14 residues. V was trimmed by 6 bases and J by 4 bases, leaving 18 bases between them.

This chain uses TRBV20-1 with TRBJ1-4; D call uncertain. The CDR3 covers 12 residues. V lost 4 bases to trimming and J lost 14 bases, with 17 bases between them. Germline CDR1 and CDR2: DFQATT and SNEGSKA (reference sequence). CDR3 in amino acids: CSAIKGQTGLFF. CDR3 DNA: TGCAGTGCTATAAAGGGCCAAACGGGCCTGTTTTTT.